The entry below describes one TCR beta chain. This specimen comes from a study of control samples from healthy donors and cancer patients. Only in-frame clones appear in the TCRdb table, and some are missing; sequencing was by immunoSEQ multiplex PCR. The top ten clones hold 1.6% of a sample with approximately 49,000 clones, roughly 87% of them seen once. The CDR3 is 14 residues long. Trimming removed 4 bases from V and 8 bases from J; junction bases left unmatched: 6. This TCR came from a man between 40 and 49 years old with colorectal cancer. The sequenced sample consisted of PBMCs. The chain joins TRBV6-7 to TRBJ2-1; TRBD2 agrees at 9 bases. TRBV6-7 is sorted into the ORF group, with uncertain function. CDR3 loop: CASSFAGGVDEQFF. The CDR3 DNA follows: TGTGCCAGCAGTTTTGCGGGAGGGGTGGATGAGCAGTTCTTC.